This is a list of T cell receptor beta chains from one sample in a study of blood T cell repertoires in COVID-19. TCRdb's copy holds only in-frame clones and misses some; the assay was immunoSEQ multiplex PCR. The sample has 250,000 to 300,000 clones; approximately 83% are singletons. The source material was peripheral blood. These receptors all stem from a woman in her 70s with acute or convalescent COVID-19. CDR3s include the opening cysteine and the closing phenylalanine or tryptophan. A D gene is named only where the DNA matches it firmly. Only some rows state a clone size, as once, few, many or a class for expanded clones.

D gene: -
J gene: TRBJ1-6
V gene: TRBV2
clone size: -
CDR3 DNA: TGTGCCAGCAGGAAGGGGATCAGTAATTCACCCCTCCACTTT
CDR3 protein: CASRKGISNSPLHF

D gene: TRBD1
J gene: TRBJ1-6
V gene: TRBV5-1
clone size: -
CDR3 DNA: TGCGCCAGCAGCCGGACAGGGAATAATTCACCCCTCCACTTT
CDR3 protein: CASSRTGNNSPLHF

D gene: TRBD1
J gene: TRBJ1-2
V gene: TRBV30
clone size: once
CDR3 DNA: TGTGCCTGGAGTGCGGGACAGAACTATGGCTACACCTTC
CDR3 protein: CAWSAGQNYGYTF

D gene: -
J gene: TRBJ1-5
V gene: TRBV6-6
clone size: -
CDR3 DNA: TGTGCAGGGGGAAACAGCAATCAGCCCCAGCATTTT
CDR3 protein: CAGGNSNQPQHF

D gene: TRBD1
J gene: TRBJ2-3
V gene: TRBV11-3
clone size: -
CDR3 DNA: TGTGCCAGCAGCCCTGGTGGGACAGGGGACACAGATACGCAGTATTTT
CDR3 protein: CASSPGGTGDTDTQYF

D gene: -
J gene: TRBJ1-3
V gene: TRBV10-3
clone size: -
CDR3 DNA: TGTGCCATCAGGAATACAGGGATCGTGGACACCATATATTTT
CDR3 protein: CAIRNTGIVDTIYF

D gene: -
J gene: TRBJ1-2
V gene: TRBV5-4
clone size: -
CDR3 DNA: TGTGCCAGCAGCTATGCGGGTGGCCCCGGCAACTATGGCTACACCTTC
CDR3 protein: CASSYAGGPGNYGYTF

D gene: TRBD1
J gene: TRBJ1-1
V gene: TRBV19
clone size: -
CDR3 DNA: TGTGCCAGTACAGGACAGGCCCTGGGGGACACTGAAGCTTTCTTT
CDR3 protein: CASTGQALGDTEAFF

D gene: -
J gene: TRBJ2-6
V gene: TRBV6-2/TRBV6-3
clone size: -
CDR3 DNA: TGTGCCAGCAGTTACTCAGAAGCAGGGGCCAACGTCCTGACTTTC
CDR3 protein: CASSYSEAGANVLTF

D gene: -
J gene: TRBJ1-2
V gene: TRBV9
clone size: -
CDR3 DNA: TGTGCCAGCAGCGTGGCTCCAAGGACAGACAATAACTATGGCTACACCTTC
CDR3 protein: CASSVAPRTDNNYGYTF